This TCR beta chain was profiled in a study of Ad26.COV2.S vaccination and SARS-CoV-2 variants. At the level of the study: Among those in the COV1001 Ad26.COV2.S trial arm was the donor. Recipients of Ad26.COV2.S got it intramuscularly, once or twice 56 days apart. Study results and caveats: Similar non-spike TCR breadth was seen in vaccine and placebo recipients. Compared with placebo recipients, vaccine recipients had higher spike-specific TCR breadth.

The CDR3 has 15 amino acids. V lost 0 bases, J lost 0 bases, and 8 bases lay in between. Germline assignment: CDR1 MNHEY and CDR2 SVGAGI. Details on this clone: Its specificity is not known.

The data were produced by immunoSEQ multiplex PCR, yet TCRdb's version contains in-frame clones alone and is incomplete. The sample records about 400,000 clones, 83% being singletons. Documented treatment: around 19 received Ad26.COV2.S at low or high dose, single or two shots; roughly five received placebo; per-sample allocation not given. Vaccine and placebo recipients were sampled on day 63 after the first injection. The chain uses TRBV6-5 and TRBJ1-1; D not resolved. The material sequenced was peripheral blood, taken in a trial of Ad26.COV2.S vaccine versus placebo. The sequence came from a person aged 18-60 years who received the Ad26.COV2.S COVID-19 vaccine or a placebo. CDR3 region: CASSYSLSVNTEAFF. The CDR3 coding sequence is TGTGCCAGCAGTTACTCGCTGTCGGTGAACACTGAAGCTTTCTTT.